The present T cell receptor (beta chain) was sequenced within a study of CD8 T cells in Susac syndrome. Study-wide results and limits: Acknowledgment was made by the study that its TCR sequencing and HLA analysis involved a relatively small number of individuals.

When the RNA was reverse transcribed, random hexamers were used with an input of about 0.5 to 1 ug. The immunoSEQ assay covered 54 Vbeta and 13 Jbeta segments for CDR3. TCRdb reprocessed the immunoSEQ multiplex PCR reads with MiXCR, giving one entry per CDR3 protein. The table lists some 120,000 distinct CDR3 sequences, about 90% of them singletons. Sequencing of TCR beta was performed on blood CD8+ T cells and on blood CD4+ T cells. Negative isolation yielded the CD8+ and CD4+ T cells, while FACS enriched the TEMRA cells. Worth noting for this clonotype: Its cognate antigen is unknown.

V shed 4 bases and J shed 7 bases, with 17 bases lying between them. Germline values: CDR1 SEHNR, CDR2 FQNEAQ (reference sequence). This CDR3 region has 15 residues. The genes are TRBV7-9 and TRBJ2-4, with D possibly matching TRBD1 (6 bases). Sequenced sample: CD8+ T cells from PBMCs. The sequence came from a human donor with multiple sclerosis. The CDR3 DNA reads as TGTGCCAGCAGCTCGGACAGTATGGCGCCGAACATTCAGTACTTC. Its protein is CASSSDSMAPNIQYF.